This T cell receptor (beta chain) was sequenced during a study of post-analysis software for immune sequencing data. Whole-study findings and limits: The study found TRBV5-6, TRBV5-1 and TRBV20-1 among five TRBV segments more frequent in patients than controls. Significantly lower normalized Chao1 diversity was found in patients with multiple sclerosis relative to controls.

V lost 1 base, J lost 3 bases, and 4 bases stayed unmatched. Germline assignment: CDR1 DFQATT and CDR2 SNEGSKA (reference sequence). This CDR3 region has 14 residues. Notes on this clonotype: Its antigen remains unidentified.

Tagging with unique molecular identifiers was a feature of the TCR beta cDNA libraries. One entry per CDR3 protein, called by TCRdb with MiXCR from the PCR reads. The table lists approximately 440,000 distinct CDR3 sequences, around 40% of them singletons. The specimen was blood. The TCR was taken from a girl aged 5 to 17 with multiple sclerosis. The J gene is TRBJ2-3, the V gene TRBV20-1; TRBD1 aligns across 7 bases. The DNA for the CDR3 is TGCAGTGCTAGAGGACAGGGATGGACAGATACGCAGTATTTT. This gives the protein CSARGQGWTDTQYF.